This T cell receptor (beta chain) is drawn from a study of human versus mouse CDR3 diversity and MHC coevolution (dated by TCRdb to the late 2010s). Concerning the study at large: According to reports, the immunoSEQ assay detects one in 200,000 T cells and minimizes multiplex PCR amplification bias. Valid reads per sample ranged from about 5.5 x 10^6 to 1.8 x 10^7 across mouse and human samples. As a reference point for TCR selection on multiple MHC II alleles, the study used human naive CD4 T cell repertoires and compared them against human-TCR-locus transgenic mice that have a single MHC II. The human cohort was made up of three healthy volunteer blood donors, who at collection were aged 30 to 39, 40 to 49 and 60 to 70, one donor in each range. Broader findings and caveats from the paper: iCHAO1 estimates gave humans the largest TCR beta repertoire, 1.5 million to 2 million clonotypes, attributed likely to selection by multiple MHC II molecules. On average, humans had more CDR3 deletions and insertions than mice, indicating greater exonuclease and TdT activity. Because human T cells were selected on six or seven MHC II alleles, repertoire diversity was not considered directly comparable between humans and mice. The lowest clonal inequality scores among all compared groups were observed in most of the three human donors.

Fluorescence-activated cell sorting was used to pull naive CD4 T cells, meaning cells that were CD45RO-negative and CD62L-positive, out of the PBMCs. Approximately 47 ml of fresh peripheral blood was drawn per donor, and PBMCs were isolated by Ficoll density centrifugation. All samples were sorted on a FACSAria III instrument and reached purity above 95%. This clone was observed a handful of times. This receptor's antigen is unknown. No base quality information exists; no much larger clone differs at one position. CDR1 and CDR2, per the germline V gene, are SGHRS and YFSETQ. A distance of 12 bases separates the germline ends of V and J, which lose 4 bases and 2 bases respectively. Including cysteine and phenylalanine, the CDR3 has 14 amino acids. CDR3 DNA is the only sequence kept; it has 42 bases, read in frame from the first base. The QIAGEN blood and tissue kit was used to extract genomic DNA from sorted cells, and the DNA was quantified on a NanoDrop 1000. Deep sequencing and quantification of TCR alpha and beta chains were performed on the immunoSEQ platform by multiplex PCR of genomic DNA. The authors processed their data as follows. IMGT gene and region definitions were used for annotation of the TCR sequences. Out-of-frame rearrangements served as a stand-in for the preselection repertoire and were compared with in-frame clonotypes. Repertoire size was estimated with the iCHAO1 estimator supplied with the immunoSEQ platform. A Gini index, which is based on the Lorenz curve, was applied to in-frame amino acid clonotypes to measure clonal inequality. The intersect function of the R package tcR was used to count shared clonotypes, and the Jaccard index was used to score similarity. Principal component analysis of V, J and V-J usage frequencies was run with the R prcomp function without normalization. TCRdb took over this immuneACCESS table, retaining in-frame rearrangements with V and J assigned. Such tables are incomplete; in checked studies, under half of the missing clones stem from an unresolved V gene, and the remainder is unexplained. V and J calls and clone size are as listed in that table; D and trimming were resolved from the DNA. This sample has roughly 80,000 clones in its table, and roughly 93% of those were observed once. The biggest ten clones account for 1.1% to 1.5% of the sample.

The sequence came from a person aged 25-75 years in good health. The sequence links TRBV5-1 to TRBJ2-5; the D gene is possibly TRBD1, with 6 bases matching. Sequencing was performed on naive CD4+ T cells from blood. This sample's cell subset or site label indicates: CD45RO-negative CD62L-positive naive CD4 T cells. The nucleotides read TGCGCCAGCAGCCCCGGACAGTATCAAGAGACCCAGTACTTC. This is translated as CASSPGQYQETQYF.